The 17 T cell receptor beta chains below come from one sample, sequenced in a study of blood T cell repertoires in COVID-19. Profiled with immunoSEQ multiplex PCR; TCRdb holds only in-frame clones, not every one. This table holds under 200,000 clones, 88% found once. Specimen: peripheral blood. The receptor source for this set is a man between 35 and 55 years old with active or convalescent COVID-19.

The rearrangement joins TRBV9 to TRBJ1-2, with 8 nucleotides matching TRBD1. The V gene end was trimmed by 4 bases and the J gene end by 1 base; junction bases not matched to a gene: 6. Germline CDR1 reads SGDLS; CDR2 reads YYNGEE. The CDR3 extends over 15 amino acids. Written as DNA, the CDR3 is TGTGCCAGCAGCCCCAGGACAGGGAATAACTATGGCTACACCTTC. This translates into CASSPRTGNNYGYTF.

The chain couples TRBV9 to TRBJ2-3; D might be TRBD2 (5 bases). V was trimmed by 2 bases and J by 5 bases, leaving 21 bases between them. Germline V gene sequence: CDR1 SGDLS, CDR2 YYNGEE. CDR3 length equals 17 residues. CDR3 DNA: TGTGCCAGCAGCGTCCCCCCAATACCGGACTCCTTAGATACGCAGTATTTT. This encodes CASSVPPIPDSLDTQYF.

This clone showed up just a few times. The chain recombines TRBV29-1 with TRBJ1-5; D remains ambiguous. V lost 4 bases to trimming and J lost 9 bases, with 13 bases between them. This CDR3 spans 12 amino acids. Per the germline V gene, CDR1 is SQVTM and CDR2 is ANQGSEA. CDR3 in amino acids: CSVVEGVGPQHF. The CDR3, as DNA: TGCAGCGTTGTCGAGGGAGTAGGGCCCCAGCATTTT.

The gene calls are TRBV5-6 and TRBJ2-4, with a tentative D call TRBD1 (7 bases). V was clipped by 2 bases and J by 4 bases, with 13 bases between them. Per germline, CDR1 SGHDT and CDR2 YYEEEE. The CDR3 is 15 amino acids. The CDR3 bases are TGTGCCAGCAGCTTAAAGGGGGCGGGGAAAAACATTCAGTACTTC. Protein sequence: CASSLKGAGKNIQYF.

The rearrangement links TRBV29-1 to TRBJ2-2, with 9 bases aligning to TRBD1. CDR3 length: 11 amino acids. CDR1 and CDR2 from the germline V gene are SQVTM and ANQGSEA. The V segment lost 4 bases and the J segment 13 bases; nucleotides outside the gene matches: 4. The CDR3 bases are TGCAGCGTTGCGTTGGGACAGGGGCTGTTTTTT. It translates to CSVALGQGLFF.

The chain uses TRBV5-8 and TRBJ1-1; D call uncertain. The CDR3 is 12 residues long. The germline CDR1 and CDR2 sequences are SGHTS and YDEGEE. Trimming removed 1 base at V and 9 bases at J, with 10 bases between. CDR3 DNA: TGTGCCAGCAGCTTGAGTACAGTCCAAGCTTTCTTT. Amino acid sequence: CASSLSTVQAFF.

The chain recombines TRBV5-8 with TRBJ2-3; D not certain. The germline CDR1 and CDR2 sequences are SGHTS and YDEGEE. The CDR3 contains 12 residues. Trimming shortened V by 2 bases and J by 3 bases, and 4 bases separated the two germline ends. The CDR3 loop reads CASSFTTDTQYF. CDR3 nucleotides: TGTGCCAGCAGCTTTACAACAGATACGCAGTATTTT.

This clone was found a few times. This CDR3 reads CASSRRTSGGPGELFF. As DNA, the CDR3 is TGTGCCAGCAGCCGACGGACTAGCGGGGGGCCCGGGGAGCTGTTTTTT. The chain links TRBV3-1 (or the pseudogene TRBV3-2) to TRBJ2-2, with 14 bases that match TRBD2. Per the germline V gene, CDR1 is LGHDT and CDR2 is YNNKEL (reference sequence). V shed 4 bases and J 6 bases; nucleotides not matched to a gene: 4. This CDR3 is built from 16 residues.

The CDR3 DNA reads as TGTGCCAGTAGTATACTGGGTGGGCCGGATCAGCCCCAGCATTTT. Protein: CASSILGGPDQPQHF. The V and J genes are TRBV19 and TRBJ1-5; D gene unclear. The CDR3 length is 15 residues. Germline assignment: CDR1 LNHDA and CDR2 SQIVND (reference sequence). Trimming cost V 2 bases and J 5 bases, with 13 bases left between them.

A single count supports this clone. The V gene is TRBV19, the J gene TRBJ2-1, with D maybe TRBD2 (6 bases). The CDR3 has 16 residues. The germline V and J ends were trimmed by 3 bases and 5 bases, with 17 bases remaining between them. Germline CDR1 LNHDA, CDR2 SQIVND (reference sequence). CDR3 sequence: CASSIPTTRDDNEQFF. Written as DNA, the CDR3 is TGTGCCAGTAGTATCCCCACTACGCGGGACGACAATGAGCAGTTCTTC. Variable domain in full (rest from reference TRBV19 and TRBJ2-1): DGGITQSPKYLFRKEGQNVTLSCEQNLNHDAMYWYRQDPGQGLRLIYYSQIVNDFQKGDIAEGYSVSREKKESFPLTVTSAQKNPTAFYLCASSIPTTRDDNEQFFGPGTRLTVL.

The chain couples TRBV12-5 to TRBJ1-3; D gene unclear. The CDR3 is 12 residues long. Germline assignment: CDR1 LGHNT and CDR2 FRNRAP. V was clipped by 10 bases and J by 0 bases, with 7 bases between them. CDR3 coding DNA: TGTGCTACCGGGGACTCTGGAAACACCATATATTTT. Translating it yields CATGDSGNTIYF.

This chain uses TRBV4-2 with TRBJ1-2; weak D call: TRBD1 (5 bases). Trimming stripped 2 bases from V and 2 bases from J, with 18 bases between. The germline V gene has CDR1 LGHNA and CDR2 YNFKEQ. The CDR3 extends over 17 amino acids. The CDR3 DNA follows: TGTGCCAGCAGCCAATTGCCCCACACAGGACAAAACTATGGCTACACCTTC. This codes for CASSQLPHTGQNYGYTF.

The chain carries TRBV9 and TRBJ1-2, with TRBD1 matching 7 bases. Per germline, CDR1 SGDLS and CDR2 YYNGEE. The CDR3 is 14 residues long. Trimming cost V 2 bases and J 2 bases; bases outside gene matches: 3. CDR3 protein: CASSVLTGNYGYTF. CDR3 coding DNA: TGTGCCAGCAGCGTTTTGACAGGGAACTATGGCTACACCTTC. The full variable domain, completed using reference TRBV9 and TRBJ1-2, is DSGVTQTPKHLITATGQRVTLRCSPRSGDLSVYWYQQSLDQGLQFLIQYYNGEERAKGNILERFSAQQFPDLHSELNLSSLELGDSALYFCASSVLTGNYGYTFGSGTRLTVV.

This clone was counted a few times. The rearrangement links TRBV5-6 to TRBJ2-1, with 12 bases matching TRBD1. Germline CDR1 reads SGHDT; CDR2 reads YYEEEE. J was trimmed by 6 bases and V by 4 bases; bases with no gene match: 8. The CDR3 consists of 16 residues. The CDR3 DNA follows: TGTGCCAGCAGCCCTCCCGGGACAGGGGGCTTCAATGAGCAGTTCTTC. This translates into CASSPPGTGGFNEQFF. Full variable domain (rest looked up from reference TRBV5-6 and TRBJ2-1): DAGVTQSPTHLIKTRGQQVTLRCSPKSGHDTVSWYQQALGQGPQFIFQYYEEEERQRGNFPDRFSGHQFPNYSSELNVNALLLGDSALYLCASSPPGTGGFNEQFFGPGTRLTVL.

V usage is TRBV18 and J usage is TRBJ1-4; D is possibly TRBD1 (6 bases). The CDR3 has 15 residues. From germline, CDR1 is KGHSH and CDR2 LQKENI. V gave up 4 bases and J gave up 4 bases, with 13 bases separating them. The chain's CDR3 is CASSLGQFINEKLFF. CDR3 DNA: TGTGCCAGCTCACTTGGACAGTTCATTAATGAAAAACTGTTTTTT.

The rearrangement uses TRBV7-2 and TRBJ1-4; 12 bases fit TRBD1. CDR1 is SGHTA and CDR2 is FQGNSA in the germline V gene. This CDR3 spans 16 amino acids. V lost 2 bases to trimming and J lost 8 bases; unmatched junction nucleotides: 6. In DNA, the CDR3 is TGTGCCAGCAGCTTACCTGGGACAGGGGGCTCCGAAAAACTGTTTTTT. Protein: CASSLPGTGGSEKLFF.

This clone was seen only a few times. The chain carries TRBV7-3 and TRBJ1-6; TRBD1 agrees at 8 bases. V shed 5 bases and J 10 bases; nucleotides not matched to a gene: 7. Germline V gene sequence: CDR1 SGHTA, CDR2 FQGTGA. The CDR3 sequence is 14 residues long. CDR3 DNA sequence: TGTGCCAGCAGCCCCACAGGGGGATCCTCACCCCTCCACTTT. Protein sequence: CASSPTGGSSPLHF.